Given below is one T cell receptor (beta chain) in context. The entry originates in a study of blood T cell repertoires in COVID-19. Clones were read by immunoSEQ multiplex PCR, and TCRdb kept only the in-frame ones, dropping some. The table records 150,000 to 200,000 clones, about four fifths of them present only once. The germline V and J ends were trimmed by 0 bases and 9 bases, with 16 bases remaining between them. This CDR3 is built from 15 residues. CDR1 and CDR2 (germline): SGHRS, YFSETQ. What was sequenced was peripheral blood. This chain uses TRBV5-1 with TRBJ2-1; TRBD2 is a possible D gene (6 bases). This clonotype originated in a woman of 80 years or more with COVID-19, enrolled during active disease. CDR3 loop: CASSLGGTGPGEQFF. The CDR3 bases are TGCGCCAGCAGCTTGGGCGGGACTGGGCCGGGTGAGCAGTTCTTC.